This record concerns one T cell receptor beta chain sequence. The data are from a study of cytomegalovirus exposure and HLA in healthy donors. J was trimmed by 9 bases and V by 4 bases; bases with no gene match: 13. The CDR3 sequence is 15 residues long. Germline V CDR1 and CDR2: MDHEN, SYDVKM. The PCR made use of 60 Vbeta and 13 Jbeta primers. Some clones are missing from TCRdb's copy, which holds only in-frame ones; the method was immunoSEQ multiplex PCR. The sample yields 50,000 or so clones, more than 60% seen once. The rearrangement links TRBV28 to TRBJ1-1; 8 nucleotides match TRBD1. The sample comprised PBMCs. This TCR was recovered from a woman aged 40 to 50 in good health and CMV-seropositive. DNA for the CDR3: TGTGCCAGCAGTTACGGGACAGGAACACTCATGAAAGCTTTCTTT. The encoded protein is CASSYGTGTLMKAFF.